The 11 T cell receptor beta chains reported below all come from one sample, sequenced in a study of blood T cell repertoires in COVID-19. The assay was immunoSEQ multiplex PCR, and TCRdb's table has in-frame clones only and misses some. The profile covers about 250,000 clones, with about 89% appearing a single time and approximately 1.5% taken by the ten largest. Input material: peripheral blood. The receptors stem from a woman in her sixties who had recovered from COVID-19.

This chain connects TRBV18 to TRBJ2-2, with D perhaps TRBD2 (6 bases). Trimming took off 3 bases at V and 1 base at J, with 9 bases between the two ends. The CDR3 spans 15 residues. CDR1 and CDR2 from the germline V gene are KGHSH and LQKENI. This chain's CDR3 is CASSPPGLNTGELFF. The CDR3 region has the DNA TGTGCCAGCTCACCGCCGGGACTGAACACCGGGGAGCTGTTTTTT. The variable domain in full, with the rest retrieved from reference TRBV18 and TRBJ2-2, is NAGVMQNPRHLVRRRGQEARLRCSPMKGHSHVYWYRQLPEEGLKFMVYLQKENIIDESGMPKERFSAEFPKEGPSILRIQQVVRGDSAAYFCASSPPGLNTGELFFGEGSRLTVL.

J is TRBJ2-7 and V is TRBV10-3, with unresolved D. Germline CDR1 and CDR2: ENHRY and SYGVKD. Trimming removed 2 bases from V and 6 bases from J, with 5 bases in between. The CDR3 runs 11 residues. In DNA, the CDR3 is TGTGCCATCAGTGAGGGCCGCGAGCAGTACTTC. This sequence encodes CAISEGREQYF.

A remark on this clone: The same CDR3 is also encoded by other DNA sequences in this sample. The chain employs TRBV7-9 and TRBJ2-5; TRBD1 might be the D (6 bases). The V gene's germline CDR1 is SEHNR and CDR2 FQNEAQ (reference sequence). This CDR3 has 16 amino acids. Trimming cost V 1 base and J 0 bases, with 12 bases left between them. As DNA, the CDR3 is TGTGCCAGCAGCTTAGGTGGACAGACGTACCAAGAGACCCAGTACTTC. It encodes CASSLGGQTYQETQYF.

About this clone itself: Additional DNA sequences in this sample encode the identical CDR3. The V call is TRBV2, the J call TRBJ2-7; the match to TRBD1 covers 9 bases. Germline lookup yields CDR1 SNHLY and CDR2 FYNNEI. Germline trimming cut 6 bases from V and 4 bases from J; bases unmatched to any gene: 1. The CDR3 sequence is 12 residues long. CDR3 in amino acids: CASRDRGYEQYF. In DNA form, the CDR3 reads TGTGCCAGCAGGGACAGGGGTTACGAGCAGTACTTC. Using reference TRBV2 and TRBJ2-7 for the parts outside the CDR3, the full variable domain is EPEVTQTPSHQVTQMGQEVILRCVPISNHLYFYWYRQILGQKVEFLVSFYNNEISEKSEIFDDQFSVERPDGSNFTLKIRSTKLEDSAMYFCASRDRGYEQYFGPGTRLTVT.

The chain employs TRBV14 and TRBJ1-2, with a weak D call TRBD1 (6 bases). CDR3 length equals 15 residues. Germline V CDR1 and CDR2: SGHDN, FVKESK. Trimming took 4 bases from V and 0 from J, leaving 12 bases between them. This chain's CDR3 is CASSRDRRSNYGYTF. In nucleotides, the CDR3 is TGTGCCAGCAGCCGAGACAGGCGCTCTAACTATGGCTACACCTTC.

This clone was detected once. This rearrangement joins TRBV5-1 to TRBJ2-1; weak D call: TRBD2 (6 bases). Germline lookup yields CDR1 SGHRS and CDR2 YFSETQ. Trimming removed 2 bases from V and 9 bases from J, with 18 bases in between. The CDR3 is 15 amino acids. CDR3 sequence reads: CASSLTSSPLPEQFF. The CDR3 region has the DNA TGCGCCAGCAGCTTAACTAGCTCCCCCCTACCTGAGCAGTTCTTC.

Concerning this clone: Compared with germline, one end of the junction differs, possibly owing to a read error. The chain carries TRBV7-2 and TRBJ2-5, with D tentatively TRBD2 (7 bases). CDR1 and CDR2 (germline): SGHTA, FQGNSA. The CDR3 consists of 16 residues. CDR3 amino acids: CASTLGGGRGQETQYF. The CDR3 DNA reads TGTGCCAGCACCTTAGGGGGGGGGCGAGGCCAAGAGACCCAGTACTTC.

This chain connects TRBV7-9 to TRBJ1-1; D is ambiguous. The length of the CDR3 is 14 residues. The V gene's germline CDR1 is SEHNR and CDR2 FQNEAQ (reference sequence). The V end was cut by 6 bases, the J end by 5 bases, with 16 bases between. The DNA of the CDR3 is TGTGCCAGCAGTGATGAGGCACGGATGACTGAAGCTTTCTTT. Protein product: CASSDEARMTEAFF.

This CDR3 is CASSPTGGNTGELFF. The CDR3 nucleotides are TGCGCCAGCAGTCCGACAGGGGGCAACACCGGGGAGCTGTTTTTT. The V call is TRBV5-1, the J call TRBJ2-2; 10 bases fit TRBD1. Germline V gene lookup returns CDR1 SGHRS and CDR2 YFSETQ. Unmatched junction bases numbered 3, after V lost 5 bases and J lost 2 bases. This CDR3 is built from 15 residues.

The chain recombines TRBV21-1 with TRBJ1-1. TRBV21-1 is a documented pseudogene. The CDR3 is made up of 13 amino acids. The CDR3 protein is CASSPRGMTEAFF. CDR3 DNA: TGTGCCAGCAGCCCCCGGGGGATGACTGAAGCTTTCTTT.

The chain combines TRBV6-4 with TRBJ1-6; tentatively, D is TRBD1 (5 bases). CDR1 MRHNA and CDR2 SNTAGT come from the germline V gene. V gave up 4 bases and J gave up 10 bases, with 14 bases separating them. The CDR3 consists of 14 residues. CDR3 sequence (DNA): TGTGCCAGCAGTGTTACCCCGGGGGGGTCACCCCTCCACTTT. Translating gives CASSVTPGGSPLHF.